Below are 3 T cell receptor beta chains sequenced from a single sample in a study of blood T cells in healthy people across ages. A J-beta primer mix and a sample-barcoded 5' primer were used in a second PCR of roughly 6 to 11 cycles. TCRdb called the 5' RACE reads again in MiXCR, with one record for every CDR3 protein. The table has 850,000 to 1,000,000 distinct CDR3 sequences, 51% seen once. The specimen was blood. The receptors come from a woman aged 55-70 years in good health.

The chain couples TRBV28 to TRBJ2-5; D remains unclear. Between the trimmed V and J ends, which lost 4 bases and 1 base, there was a span of 7 bases. CDR3 length: 13 amino acids. Germline V gene sequence: CDR1 MDHEN, CDR2 SYDVKM. The CDR3 coding sequence is TGTGCCAGCAGTTACGACTTCCAAGAGACCCAGTACTTC. Translation gives CASSYDFQETQYF.

This chain links TRBV12-3 or TRBV12-4 with TRBJ1-5; maybe TRBD1 (6 bases). V shed 2 bases and J shed 5 bases, with 16 bases lying between them. This CDR3 contains 16 residues. The CDR3 region has the DNA TGTGCCAGCAGTTTACATGGTGGGGGGCTCGATCAGCCCCAGCATTTT. Amino acids: CASSLHGGGLDQPQHF.

CDR3 protein: CASSLMGQGALNEQFF. CDR3 sequence (DNA): TGTGCCAGCAGCTTAATGGGACAGGGGGCTCTCAATGAGCAGTTCTTC. The chain combines TRBV7-7 with TRBJ2-1, with TRBD1 matching 12 bases. The CDR3 covers 16 residues. Germline trimming cut 2 bases from V and 6 bases from J; bases unmatched to any gene: 5. Germline V CDR1 and CDR2: SSHAT, FNYEAQ (reference sequence).